One sample yielded the 17 T cell receptor beta chains listed below, sequenced in a study of blood T cell repertoires in COVID-19. TCRdb's table, derived via immunoSEQ multiplex PCR, lists solely in-frame clones and lacks some. The sample lists hundreds of thousands of clones, 90% occurring once. Sequenced sample: PBMCs or T cells enriched from blood (not recorded which). These receptors were collected from a man aged 55 to 69 who had recovered from COVID-19.

The V gene is TRBV2, the J gene TRBJ1-1; D not certain. The CDR3 runs 14 residues. Trimming cost V 5 bases and J 8 bases, with 18 bases left between them. Germline lookup yields CDR1 SNHLY and CDR2 FYNNEI. The DNA for the CDR3 is TGTGCCAGCAGTCTCCGTTTCCCTGCTCAGGAAGCTTTCTTT. Amino acid sequence: CASSLRFPAQEAFF.

V and J are TRBV11-2 and TRBJ2-7, with 7 bases fitting TRBD1. Losses at the gene ends were 4 bases for V and 3 bases for J; bases not matched to a gene: 3. This CDR3 spans 13 amino acids. CDR1 is SGHAT, CDR2 FQNNGV, per germline. This CDR3 reads CASSSQGYYEQYF. The CDR3, as DNA: TGTGCCAGCAGCTCACAGGGGTACTACGAGCAGTACTTC.

In DNA form, the CDR3 reads TGTGCCAGCTCACCACCGGGCAGCATCACACCAGCCAGCGGCTACACCTTC. Residues: CASSPPGSITPASGYTF. The rearrangement uses TRBV18 and TRBJ1-2, with unresolved D. Germline V gene data show CDR1 as KGHSH and CDR2 as LQKENI. This CDR3 is 17 amino acids long. Trimming pared 0 bases from V and 8 bases from J, leaving 22 bases between. The full variable domain, in which reference TRBV18 and TRBJ1-2 provide the parts outside the CDR3, is NAGVMQNPRHLVRRRGQEARLRCSPMKGHSHVYWYRQLPEEGLKFMVYLQKENIIDESGMPKERFSAEFPKEGPSILRIQQVVRGDSAAYFCASSPPGSITPASGYTFGSGTRLTVV.

The chain recombines TRBV9 with TRBJ2-1; D is ambiguous. This CDR3 region has 16 residues. V lost 6 bases, J lost 0 bases, and 16 bases lay in between. Germline V gives CDR1 SGDLS, CDR2 YYNGEE. The CDR3, as DNA: TGTGCCAGCACTAGAAGCACCCTGAGCTCCTACAATGAGCAGTTCTTC. It specifies CASTRSTLSSYNEQFF.

The chain is built from TRBV5-1 and TRBJ1-4, with 8 bases identical to TRBD1. The germline V gene encodes CDR1 SGHRS and CDR2 YFSETQ. V lost 3 bases, J lost 6 bases, and 7 bases stayed unmatched. The CDR3 length is 15 residues. CDR3 sequence: CASSSGQGGDEKLFF. CDR3 DNA: TGCGCCAGCAGCTCCGGACAGGGTGGGGATGAAAAACTGTTTTTT.

The genes are TRBV30 and TRBJ2-3, with D possibly being TRBD2 (7 bases). Looked up from germline, CDR1 is GTSNPN and CDR2 is SVGIG (reference sequence). Trimming stripped 2 bases from V and 4 bases from J, with 13 bases between. The CDR3 length is 14 residues. The CDR3 DNA sequence: TGTGCCTGGAGTAGGGGGGGCCGCGCAGATACGCAGTATTTT. Translated, it gives CAWSRGGRADTQYF.

This chain joins TRBV27 and TRBJ2-4, with D maybe TRBD2 (5 bases). V was shortened by 0 bases and J by 0 bases, with 12 bases between the two germline ends. Germline V CDR1 and CDR2: MNHEY, SMNVEV (reference sequence). This CDR3 is 17 amino acids long. CDR3 in DNA: TGTGCCAGCAGTTTATCCCATGGCGGACTAGCCAAAAACATTCAGTACTTC. It codes for CASSLSHGGLAKNIQYF.

This clone was observed a single time. This chain joins TRBV18 and TRBJ1-1, with TRBD1 matching over 7 bases. The CDR3 is made up of 14 amino acids. CDR1 and CDR2 (germline): KGHSH, LQKENI. Trimming at V came to 8 bases and at J to 4 bases, leaving 10 bases not matched to a gene. The CDR3 nucleotides read TGTGCCAGCCGGTCGACAGGGACAATCACTGAAGCTTTCTTT. Translation: CASRSTGTITEAFF. Full variable domain (missing parts from reference TRBV18 and TRBJ1-1): NAGVMQNPRHLVRRRGQEARLRCSPMKGHSHVYWYRQLPEEGLKFMVYLQKENIIDESGMPKERFSAEFPKEGPSILRIQQVVRGDSAAYFCASRSTGTITEAFFGQGTRLTVV.

This chain connects TRBV15 to TRBJ1-5; D is ambiguous. V gave up 0 bases and J gave up 2 bases, with 8 bases separating them. Germline V gene data show CDR1 as LNHNV and CDR2 as YYDKDF (reference sequence). This CDR3 spans 15 amino acids. The CDR3 here is CATSRDFERNQPQHF. The CDR3 DNA reads as TGTGCCACCAGCAGAGATTTCGAGCGCAATCAGCCCCAGCATTTT. Drawing the rest from reference TRBV15 and TRBJ1-5, the complete variable domain is DAMVIQNPRYQVTQFGKPVTLSCSQTLNHNVMYWYQQKSSQAPKLLFHYYDKDFNNEADTPDNFQSRRPNTSFCFLDIRSPGLGDTAMYLCATSRDFERNQPQHFGDGTRLSIL.

This clone came up once. This chain links TRBV3-1 (or the pseudogene TRBV3-2) with TRBJ2-1; 7 positions agree with TRBD2. After removal of 4 bases from V and 5 bases from J, the junction contained 8 bases not matched to a gene. There are 15 residues in the CDR3. Germline assignment: CDR1 LGHDT and CDR2 YNNKEL (reference sequence). The CDR3 nucleotides are TGTGCCAGCAGCCGTAGGAGCGGGAATAACAATGAGCAGTTCTTC. Encoded protein: CASSRRSGNNNEQFF.

The rearrangement uses TRBV5-1 and TRBJ2-2; D is perhaps TRBD2 (6 bases). The V gene lost 0 bases and the J gene lost 0 bases, with 9 bases spanning the gap. The CDR3 is made up of 16 amino acids. CDR1 and CDR2 from the germline V gene are SGHRS and YFSETQ. CDR3: CASSLGGGANTGELFF. The CDR3 coding sequence is TGCGCCAGCAGCTTGGGAGGCGGGGCGAACACCGGGGAGCTGTTTTTT.

This chain uses TRBV5-1 with TRBJ1-1, with 9 nucleotides matching TRBD1. CDR3 length: 14 amino acids. V lost 4 bases, J lost 2 bases, and 3 bases stayed unmatched. Germline V CDR1 and CDR2: SGHRS, YFSETQ. The CDR3 is CASSGDRVNTEAFF. The CDR3, as DNA: TGCGCCAGCAGCGGGGACAGGGTTAACACTGAAGCTTTCTTT. Combining the CDR3 with reference TRBV5-1 and TRBJ1-1 gives the whole variable domain KAGVTQTPRYLIKTRGQQVTLSCSPISGHRSVSWYQQTPGQGLQFLFEYFSETQRNKGNFPGRFSGRQFSNSRSEMNVSTLELGDSALYLCASSGDRVNTEAFFGQGTRLTVV.

This clone was detected only once. The genes are TRBV6-5 and TRBJ2-7; a possible D gene is TRBD1 (6 bases). V dropped 6 bases and J dropped 6 bases, with 15 bases sitting between them. This CDR3 contains 13 residues. Germline V gene data show CDR1 as MNHEY and CDR2 as SVGAGI. The CDR3 DNA reads TGTGCCAGCAGAACCGGGACACCGCCCGAGCAGTACTTC. Encoded protein: CASRTGTPPEQYF.

This chain uses TRBV5-1 with TRBJ2-2, with D unresolved. The CDR3 consists of 14 residues. The germline V and J ends were trimmed by 5 bases and 2 bases, with 10 bases remaining between them. Germline lookup yields CDR1 SGHRS and CDR2 YFSETQ. CDR3 sequence reads: CASSPELNTGELFF. The CDR3 DNA reads as TGCGCCAGCAGTCCAGAACTAAACACCGGGGAGCTGTTTTTT.

The chain uses TRBV9 and TRBJ1-2; D gene unclear. Trimming left V 3 bases short and J 4 bases short, with 16 bases between. Germline loops: CDR1 SGDLS, CDR2 YYNGEE. CDR3 size: 15 residues. CDR3 in DNA: TGTGCCAGCAGCGCCCAGCGGGGTGGCATCTATGGCTACACCTTC. This codes for CASSAQRGGIYGYTF.

The gene calls are TRBV12-3 or TRBV12-4 and TRBJ1-4; D gene unclear. The CDR3 spans 13 residues. Trimming shortened V by 3 bases and J by 8 bases, and 10 bases separated the two germline ends. Here the CDR3 DNA reads TGTGCCAGCAGTTTGAGGGTCGGCGAAAAACTGTTTTTT. It specifies CASSLRVGEKLFF.

This clone has just one count. The J gene is TRBJ1-5, the V gene TRBV3-1 (or the pseudogene TRBV3-2); unclear D gene. The CDR3 runs to 16 residues. V lost 0 bases to trimming and J lost 0 bases, with 9 bases between them. CDR1 is LGHDT and CDR2 is YNNKEL in the germline V gene (reference sequence). CDR3 region: CASSQDFLNSNQPQHF. The CDR3 region has the DNA TGTGCCAGCAGCCAAGATTTTCTTAATAGCAATCAGCCCCAGCATTTT.